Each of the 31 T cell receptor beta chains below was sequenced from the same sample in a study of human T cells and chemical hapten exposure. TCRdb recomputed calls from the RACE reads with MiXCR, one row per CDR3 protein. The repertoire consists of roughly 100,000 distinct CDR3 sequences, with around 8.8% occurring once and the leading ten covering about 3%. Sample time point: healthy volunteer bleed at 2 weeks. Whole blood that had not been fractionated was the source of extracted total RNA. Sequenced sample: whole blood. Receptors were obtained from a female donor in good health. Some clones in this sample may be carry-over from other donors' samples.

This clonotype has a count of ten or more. The CDR3 DNA follows: TGTGCCAGCAGTCCCGGACAGGGTGGCCAGCCCCAGCATTTT. Its protein product is CASSPGQGGQPQHF. The chain uses TRBV6-2 or TRBV6-3 and TRBJ1-5, with 8 positions matching TRBD1. CDR1 MNHEY and CDR2 SVGEGT come from the germline V gene. There are 14 residues in the CDR3. Trimming removed 5 bases from V and 7 bases from J; junction bases left unmatched: 7.

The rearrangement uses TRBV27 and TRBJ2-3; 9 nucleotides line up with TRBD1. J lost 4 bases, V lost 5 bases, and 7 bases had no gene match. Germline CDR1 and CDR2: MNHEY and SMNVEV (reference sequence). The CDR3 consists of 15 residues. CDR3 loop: CASSPQGAGADTQYF. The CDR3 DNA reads TGTGCCAGCAGTCCACAGGGGGCGGGGGCAGATACGCAGTATTTT.

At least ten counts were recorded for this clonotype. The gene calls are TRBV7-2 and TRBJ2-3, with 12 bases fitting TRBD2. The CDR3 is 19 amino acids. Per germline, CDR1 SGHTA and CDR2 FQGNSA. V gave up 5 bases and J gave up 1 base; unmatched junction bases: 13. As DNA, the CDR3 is TGTGCCAGCAGCCCTAGGGCGACTAGCGGGAGCTTGGGCACAGATACGCAGTATTTT. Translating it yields CASSPRATSGSLGTDTQYF.

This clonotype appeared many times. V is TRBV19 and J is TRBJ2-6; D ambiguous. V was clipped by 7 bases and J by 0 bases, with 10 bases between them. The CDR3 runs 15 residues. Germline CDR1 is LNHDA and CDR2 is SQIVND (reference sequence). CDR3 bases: TGTGCCAGTATAGGACGGAACTCTGGGGCCAACGTCCTGACTTTC. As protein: CASIGRNSGANVLTF.

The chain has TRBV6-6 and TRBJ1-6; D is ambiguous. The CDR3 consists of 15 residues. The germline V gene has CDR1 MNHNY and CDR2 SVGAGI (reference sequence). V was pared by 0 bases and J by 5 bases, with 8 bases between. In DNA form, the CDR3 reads TGTGCCAGCAGTTACTCGAGCCCGAATAATTCACCCCTCCACTTT. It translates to CASSYSSPNNSPLHF.

CDR3 in DNA: TGTGCCTGGAGGAGGACAGGGGTGGGCGAGCAGTACTTC. It codes for CAWRRTGVGEQYF. The V gene is TRBV30, the J gene TRBJ2-7; 9 nucleotides agree with TRBD1. CDR1 and CDR2 (germline): GTSNPN, SVGIG (reference sequence). Germline trimming cut 3 bases from V and 6 bases from J; bases unmatched to any gene: 6. The CDR3 totals 13 residues.

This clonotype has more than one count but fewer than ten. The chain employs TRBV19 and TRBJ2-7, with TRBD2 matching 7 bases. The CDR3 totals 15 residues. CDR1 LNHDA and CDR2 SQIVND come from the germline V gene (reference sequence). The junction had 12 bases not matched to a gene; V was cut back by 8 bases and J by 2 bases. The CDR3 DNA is TGTGCCAGTCGATCGATTATAGCGGGCCCCTACGAGCAGTACTTC. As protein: CASRSIIAGPYEQYF. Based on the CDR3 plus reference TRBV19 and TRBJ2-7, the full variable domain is DGGITQSPKYLFRKEGQNVTLSCEQNLNHDAMYWYRQDPGQGLRLIYYSQIVNDFQKGDIAEGYSVSREKKESFPLTVTSAQKNPTAFYLCASRSIIAGPYEQYFGPGTRLTVT.

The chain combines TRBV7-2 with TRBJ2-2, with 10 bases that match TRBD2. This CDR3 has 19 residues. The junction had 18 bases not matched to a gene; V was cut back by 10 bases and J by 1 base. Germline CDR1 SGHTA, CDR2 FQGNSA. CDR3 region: CATQTATPWTSGNTGELFF. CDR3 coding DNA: TGTGCCACCCAGACCGCAACCCCATGGACTAGCGGGAACACCGGGGAGCTGTTTTTT.

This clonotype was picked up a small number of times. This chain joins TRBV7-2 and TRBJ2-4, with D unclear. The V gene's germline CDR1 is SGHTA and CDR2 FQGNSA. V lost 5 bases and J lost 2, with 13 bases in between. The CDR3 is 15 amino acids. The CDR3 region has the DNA TGTGCCAGCAGCCAAGATTGGGGATCCAAAAACATTCAGTACTTC. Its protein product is CASSQDWGSKNIQYF.

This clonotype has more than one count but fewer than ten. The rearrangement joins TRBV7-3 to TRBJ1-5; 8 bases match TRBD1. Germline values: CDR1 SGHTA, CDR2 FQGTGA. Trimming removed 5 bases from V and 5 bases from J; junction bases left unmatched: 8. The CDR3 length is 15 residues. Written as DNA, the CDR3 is TGTGCCAGCAGCCACGGAGCAGGGGGCGATCAGCCCCAGCATTTT. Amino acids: CASSHGAGGDQPQHF.

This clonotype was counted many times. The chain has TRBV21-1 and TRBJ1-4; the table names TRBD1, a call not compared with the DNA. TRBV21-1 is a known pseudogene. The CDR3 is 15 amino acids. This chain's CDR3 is CASSKFRDTNEKLFF. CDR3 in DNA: TGTGCCAGCAGCAAATTCAGGGACACTAATGAAAAACTGTTTTTT.

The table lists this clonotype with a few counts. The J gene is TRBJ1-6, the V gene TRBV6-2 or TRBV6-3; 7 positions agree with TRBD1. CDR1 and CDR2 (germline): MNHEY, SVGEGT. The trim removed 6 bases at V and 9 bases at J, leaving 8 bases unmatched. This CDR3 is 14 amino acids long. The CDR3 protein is CASRAGTESSPLHF. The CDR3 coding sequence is TGTGCCAGCAGAGCCGGGACAGAAAGTTCACCCCTCCACTTT.

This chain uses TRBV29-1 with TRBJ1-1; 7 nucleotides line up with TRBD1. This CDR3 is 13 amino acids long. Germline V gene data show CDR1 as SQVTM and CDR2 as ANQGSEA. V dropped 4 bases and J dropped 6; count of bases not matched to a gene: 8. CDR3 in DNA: TGCAGCGTTGCGGAGGTAACAGGGGCTGAAGCTTTCTTT. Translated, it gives CSVAEVTGAEAFF.

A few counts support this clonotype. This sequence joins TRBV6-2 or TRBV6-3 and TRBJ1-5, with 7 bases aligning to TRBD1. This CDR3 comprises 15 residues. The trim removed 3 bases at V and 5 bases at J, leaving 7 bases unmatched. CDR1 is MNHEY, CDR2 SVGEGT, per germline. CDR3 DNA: TGTGCCAGCAGTTATCCCGACAGGGAGGATCAGCCCCAGCATTTT. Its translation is CASSYPDREDQPQHF.

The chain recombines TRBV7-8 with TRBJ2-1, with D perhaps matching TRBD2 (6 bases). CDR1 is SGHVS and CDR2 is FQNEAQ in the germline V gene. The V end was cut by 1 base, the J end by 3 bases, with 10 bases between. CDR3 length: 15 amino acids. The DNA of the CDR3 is TGTGCCAGCAGCTTAGAGGCGGGGCGCTACAATGAGCAGTTCTTC. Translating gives CASSLEAGRYNEQFF.

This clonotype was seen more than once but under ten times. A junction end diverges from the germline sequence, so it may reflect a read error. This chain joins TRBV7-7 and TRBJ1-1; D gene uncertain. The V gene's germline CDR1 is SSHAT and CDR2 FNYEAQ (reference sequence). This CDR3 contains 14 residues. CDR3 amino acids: CASSLDALNTEAFF. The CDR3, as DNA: TGTGCTAGCAGCTTGGACGCCTTGAACACTGAAGCTTTCTTT.

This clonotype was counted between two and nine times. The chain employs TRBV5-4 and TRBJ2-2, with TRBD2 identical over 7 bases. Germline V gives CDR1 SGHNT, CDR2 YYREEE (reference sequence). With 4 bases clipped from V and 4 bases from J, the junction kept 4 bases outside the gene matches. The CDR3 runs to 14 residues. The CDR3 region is CASSGRDSTGELFF. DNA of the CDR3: TGTGCCAGCAGCGGGAGGGACTCCACCGGGGAGCTGTTTTTT.

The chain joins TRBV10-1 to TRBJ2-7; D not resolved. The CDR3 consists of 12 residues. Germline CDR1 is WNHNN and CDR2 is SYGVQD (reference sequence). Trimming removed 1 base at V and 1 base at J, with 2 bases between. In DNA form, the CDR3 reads TGCGCCAGCAGTGAGTTTTCCTACGAGCAGTACTTC. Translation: CASSEFSYEQYF.

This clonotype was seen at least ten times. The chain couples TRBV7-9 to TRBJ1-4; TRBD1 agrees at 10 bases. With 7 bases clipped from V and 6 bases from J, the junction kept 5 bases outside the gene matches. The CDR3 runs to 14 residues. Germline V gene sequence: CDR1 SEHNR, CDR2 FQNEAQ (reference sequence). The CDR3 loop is CASIDDRGHEKLFF. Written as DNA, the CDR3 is TGTGCCAGCATCGATGACAGGGGGCATGAAAAACTGTTTTTT.

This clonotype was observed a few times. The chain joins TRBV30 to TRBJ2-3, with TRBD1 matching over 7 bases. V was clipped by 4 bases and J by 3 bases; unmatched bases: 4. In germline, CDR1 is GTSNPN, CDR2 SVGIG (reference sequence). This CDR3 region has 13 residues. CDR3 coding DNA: TGTGCCTGGATTGGGACAGAAACAGATACGCAGTATTTT. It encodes CAWIGTETDTQYF.

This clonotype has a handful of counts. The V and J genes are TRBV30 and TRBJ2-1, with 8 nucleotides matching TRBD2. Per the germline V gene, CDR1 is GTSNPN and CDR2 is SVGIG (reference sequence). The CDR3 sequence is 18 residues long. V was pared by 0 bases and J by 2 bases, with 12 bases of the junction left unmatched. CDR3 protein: CAWSVRWKREPAYNEQFF. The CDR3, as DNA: TGTGCCTGGAGTGTAAGGTGGAAGCGGGAGCCAGCCTACAATGAGCAGTTCTTC.

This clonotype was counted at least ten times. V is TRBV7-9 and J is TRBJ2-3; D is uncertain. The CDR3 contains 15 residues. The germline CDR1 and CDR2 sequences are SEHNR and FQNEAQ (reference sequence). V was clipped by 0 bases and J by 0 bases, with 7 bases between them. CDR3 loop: CASSLAGPSTDTQYF. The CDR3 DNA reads TGTGCCAGCAGCTTAGCTGGACCTAGCACAGATACGCAGTATTTT.

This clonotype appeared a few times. The CDR3 loop is CASSLELAVNNEQFF. DNA for the CDR3: TGCGCCAGCAGCTTGGAACTAGCGGTGAACAATGAGCAGTTCTTC. V is TRBV5-1 and J is TRBJ2-1, with TRBD2 matching over 8 bases. CDR3 length equals 15 residues. The germline gives CDR1 SGHRS, CDR2 YFSETQ. Germline trimming cut 0 bases from V and 5 bases from J; bases unmatched to any gene: 4.

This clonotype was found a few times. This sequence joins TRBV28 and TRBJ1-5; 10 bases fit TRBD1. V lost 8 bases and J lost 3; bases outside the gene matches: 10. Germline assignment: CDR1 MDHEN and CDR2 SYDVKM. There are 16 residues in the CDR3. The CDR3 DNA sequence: TGTGCCAGCTACACCCCGGGACAGGGGTTCAATCAGCCCCAGCATTTT. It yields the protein CASYTPGQGFNQPQHF.

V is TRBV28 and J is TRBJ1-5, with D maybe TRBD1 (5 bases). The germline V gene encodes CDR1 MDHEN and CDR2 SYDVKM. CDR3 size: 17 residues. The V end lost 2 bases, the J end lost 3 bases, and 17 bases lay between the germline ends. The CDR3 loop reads CASSLIGRGRDNQPQHF. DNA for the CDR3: TGTGCCAGCAGTTTAATCGGCCGGGGACGGGACAATCAGCCCCAGCATTTT. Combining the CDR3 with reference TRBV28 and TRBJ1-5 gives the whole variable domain DVKVTQSSRYLVKRTGEKVFLECVQDMDHENMFWYRQDPGLGLRLIYFSYDVKMKEKGDIPEGYSVSREKKERFSLILESASTNQTSMYLCASSLIGRGRDNQPQHFGDGTRLSIL.

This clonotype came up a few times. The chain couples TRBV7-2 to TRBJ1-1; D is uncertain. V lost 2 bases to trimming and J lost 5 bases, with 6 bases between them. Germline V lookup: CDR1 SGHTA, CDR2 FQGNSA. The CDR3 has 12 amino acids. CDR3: CASSLLGTEAFF. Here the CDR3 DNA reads TGTGCCAGCAGCTTATTGGGGACTGAAGCTTTCTTT.

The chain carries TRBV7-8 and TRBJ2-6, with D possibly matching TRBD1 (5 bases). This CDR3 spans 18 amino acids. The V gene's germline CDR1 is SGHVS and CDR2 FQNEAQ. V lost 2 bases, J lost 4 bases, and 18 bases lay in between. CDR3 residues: CASSLPRSQGAGANVLTF. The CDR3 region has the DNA TGTGCCAGCAGCTTACCCAGGAGTCAAGGGGCCGGGGCCAACGTCCTGACTTTC.

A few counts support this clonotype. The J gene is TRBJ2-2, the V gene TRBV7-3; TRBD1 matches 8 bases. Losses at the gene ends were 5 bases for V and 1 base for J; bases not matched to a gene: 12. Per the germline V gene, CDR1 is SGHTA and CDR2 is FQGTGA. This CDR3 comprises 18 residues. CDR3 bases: TGTGCCAGCAGCCCGAAGGGGTTGGGACAGGAGAACACCGGGGAGCTGTTTTTT. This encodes CASSPKGLGQENTGELFF.

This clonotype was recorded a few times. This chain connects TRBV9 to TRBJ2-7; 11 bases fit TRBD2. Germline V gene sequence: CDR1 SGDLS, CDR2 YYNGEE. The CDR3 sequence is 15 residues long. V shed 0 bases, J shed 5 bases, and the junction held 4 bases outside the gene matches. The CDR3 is CASSVDGLAGNEQYF. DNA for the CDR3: TGTGCCAGCAGCGTAGATGGACTAGCGGGTAACGAGCAGTACTTC.

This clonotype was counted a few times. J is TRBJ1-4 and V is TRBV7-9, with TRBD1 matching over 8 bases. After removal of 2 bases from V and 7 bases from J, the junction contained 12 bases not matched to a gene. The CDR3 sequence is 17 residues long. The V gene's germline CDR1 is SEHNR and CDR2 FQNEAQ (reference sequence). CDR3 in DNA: TGTGCCAGCAGCTTAAGACCGGTCGGCAGGGGGCCTGAAAAACTGTTTTTT. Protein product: CASSLRPVGRGPEKLFF.

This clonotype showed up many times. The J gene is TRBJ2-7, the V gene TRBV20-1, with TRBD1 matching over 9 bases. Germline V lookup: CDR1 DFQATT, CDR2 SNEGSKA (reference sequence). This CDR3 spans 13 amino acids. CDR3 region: CSGWGQGSYEQYF. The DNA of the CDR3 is TGCAGCGGTTGGGGACAGGGCTCCTACGAGCAGTACTTC.